What follows is one T cell receptor (beta chain) and its context. Only a few counts were recorded for this clone. It lacks a known antigen. The input lacks base qualities; no much larger clone sits a single base away. This record comes from a study of siplizumab effects on memory and regulatory T cells (dated by TCRdb to about 2019). Regarding the research as a whole: The study looked at the effect of siplizumab, an anti-CD2 antibody, on alloreactive T-cell subsets in allogeneic mixed lymphocyte reactions made from human PBMCs. General conclusions and limits of the study: Roughly 75-97% of proliferating CD4+ or CD8+ clones could not be assigned a naive or memory phenotype. Unstimulated naive T cells appeared to be more diverse than memory T cells, and naive cells seemed to make a substantial contribution to the alloresponse. Whether proliferating Tregs from siplizumab cultures were suppressive was not functionally confirmed. The cumulative frequency of alloreactive sequences that could be traced back to unstimulated CD4+ memory T cells was significantly reduced by siplizumab. Of the alloreactive CD4+ clones that could be mapped, the Treg-derived share averaged 68.8% with siplizumab compared with 25% to 30% in control reactions. Because sequences at frequencies below about 10^-5 were poorly captured, only a minor fraction of alloreactive clones could be mapped back to unstimulated subsets.

At the junction V is shortened by 6 bases and J by 1 base, with 9 bases in between. From a lookup of the germline V gene (reference sequence), CDR1 and CDR2 are LNHDA and SQIVND. Including the terminal cysteine and phenylalanine, the CDR3 comprises 13 residues. Only the CDR3 DNA stays, 39 bases, in frame from base 1. Library prep was done by the immunoSEQ multiplex PCR assay. Each sample had about 10^5 TCR templates assayed by the deep sequencing platform. Genomic DNA extracted from sorted T cells was used for TCRbeta CDR3 sequencing. The original pipeline was this. The R programming language was used for clonal analysis of the TCRbeta CDR3 data. Unstimulated samples were compared with post-reaction CFSE-low samples to define alloreactive CD4+ and CD8+ clones. Alloreactive CD4+ clones were assigned to regulatory or non-regulatory origin by matching sequences to sorted unstimulated Treg and non-Treg repertoires. Imported from immuneACCESS, the table was reduced by TCRdb to in-frame sequences with V and J called. These copies leave out some clones; in studies compared against another copy, an unresolved V gene accounts for under half, and the cause of the remainder is not known. V and J calls and clone size come straight from that table; D and trimming were deduced from the DNA. Within this sample are 87,000 or so clones, with 94% of them counted one time only. The top ten clones comprise roughly 0.3% of the sample.

Sorted unstimulated T cells and proliferating T cells recovered from mixed lymphocyte reactions were subjected to TCRbeta CDR3 sequencing. Fresh whole blood from nine to eleven HLA-typed healthy donors was used to isolate PBMCs. To map where alloreactive clones came from, unstimulated CD4+ non-regulatory T cells were FACS-sorted. Sequencing was done on a sample of non-Treg CD4+ T cells sorted from blood. This specimen's cell subset or site label, per the study, means: FACS-sorted unstimulated CD4+ non-regulatory T cells. Rearrangement joined TRBV19 to TRBJ1-1; the D gene is unclear. The clonotype comes from a human donor in good health. The CDR3 protein is CASRTYRNTEAFF. The nucleotides are TGTGCCAGTAGAACATACAGGAACACTGAAGCTTTCTTT.